One and the same sample provided the 4 T cell receptor beta chains below, sequenced in a study of shared clonotypes between healthy human individuals (dated by TCRdb to 2018 to 2021). The library came from the immunoSEQ multiplex PCR assay. TCRdb limited this immuneACCESS table to in-frame rearrangements with V and J called. A share of clones is missing; checked studies link under half to unresolved V genes, and the rest is unexplained. The sample table shows around 1.4 million clones, and just under 99% are seen once. Of the sample, about 0.4% falls within the top ten clones. Sequenced material: naive CD4+ T cells sorted from blood. Taken with the paper, the label for cell subset or site translates to: CD45RA+ positively selected. The receptors originated from a man under 40 in good health.

The chain is built from TRBV10-3 and TRBJ2-7, with unresolved D. V lost 8 bases to trimming and J lost 2 bases, with 13 bases between them. Per germline, CDR1 ENHRY and CDR2 SYGVKD. The CDR3 covers 13 residues. The CDR3 nucleotides read TGTGCCATCTGTCCGGACGTAACCTACGAGCAGTACTTC. This gives the protein CAICPDVTYEQYF.

V is TRBV30 and J is TRBJ2-3; 8 bases line up with TRBD2. The ends lost 7 bases at V and 3 bases at J; junction bases unmatched: 9. This CDR3 is 14 amino acids long. Per germline, CDR1 GTSNPN and CDR2 SVGIG (reference sequence). The CDR3 sequence is CASHGRVATDTQYF. DNA for the CDR3: TGTGCCTCTCACGGGAGGGTAGCGACAGATACGCAGTATTTT.

The CDR3 loop is CASSDGGQPNNEQFF. The CDR3, as DNA: TGTGCCAGCAGTGACGGGGGACAGCCTAACAATGAGCAGTTCTTC. The chain combines TRBV6-4 with TRBJ2-1; 7 bases align to TRBD1. The length of the CDR3 is 15 residues. Germline trimming cut 2 bases from V and 5 bases from J; bases unmatched to any gene: 6. Germline V CDR1 and CDR2: MRHNA, SNTAGT.

The genes are TRBV7-2 and TRBJ1-5, with TRBD1 matching 8 bases. This CDR3 contains 18 residues. Germline V gene data show CDR1 as SGHTA and CDR2 as FQGNSA. V lost 2 bases and J lost 6; bases outside the gene matches: 15. The chain's CDR3 is CASSLLDTGGVMGQPQHF. Here the CDR3 DNA reads TGTGCCAGCAGCTTATTGGACACAGGGGGTGTGATGGGTCAGCCCCAGCATTTT.